The 29 T cell receptor beta chains below come from one sample, sequenced in a study of T cells after yellow fever vaccination. Each CDR3 protein gets one entry after TCRdb re-called the 5' RACE reads with MiXCR. The table lists about 550,000 distinct CDR3 sequences, 19% of them singletons. The specimen was PBMCs, collected 15 days after the yellow fever booster vaccination. The source of these receptors is a man aged 30-40 years who received the YFV17D yellow fever vaccine.

This chain connects TRBV11-2 to TRBJ1-1; D unclear. This CDR3 comprises 13 residues. V dropped 1 base and J dropped 6 bases, with 9 bases sitting between them. Looked up from germline, CDR1 is SGHAT and CDR2 is FQNNGV. The CDR3 is CASSLGRNSEAFF. CDR3 DNA: TGTGCCAGCAGCTTAGGGAGGAATTCTGAAGCTTTCTTT.

This chain joins TRBV5-1 and TRBJ2-3; tentatively, D is TRBD1 (6 bases). The V end was cut by 4 bases, the J end by 2 bases, with 11 bases between. CDR3 size: 14 residues. Per the germline V gene, CDR1 is SGHRS and CDR2 is YFSETQ. In DNA form, the CDR3 reads TGCGCCAGCAGCGCAAGGGACAACACAGATACGCAGTATTTT. The encoded protein is CASSARDNTDTQYF.

Concerning this clonotype: One end of the junction is discordant with germline, which a read error may explain. J is TRBJ1-2 and V is TRBV7-7; D unclear. The CDR3 runs 16 residues. The germline V gene has CDR1 SSHAT and CDR2 FNYEAQ (reference sequence). CDR3 in DNA: TGTGCTAGCAGCTTAGTGCTCCCGTCTTTACACTATGGCTACACCTTC. Protein product: CASSLVLPSLHYGYTF.

This clonotype has a handful of counts. This chain connects TRBV20-1 to TRBJ2-5; 11 bases fit TRBD2. V was pared by 3 bases and J by 1 base, with 7 bases of the junction left unmatched. In germline, CDR1 is DFQATT, CDR2 SNEGSKA (reference sequence). CDR3 size: 16 residues. The CDR3 nucleotides read TGCAGTGCTAGTAAACTAGCGGGAGCCCTCCAAGAGACCCAGTACTTC. Amino acids: CSASKLAGALQETQYF.

The sample holds a few counts of this clonotype. The CDR3 loop is CASSSRGVQETQYF. Written as DNA, the CDR3 is TGTGCCAGCAGTTCCAGGGGAGTACAAGAGACCCAGTACTTC. This sequence joins TRBV28 and TRBJ2-5; D is perhaps TRBD1 (6 bases). In germline, CDR1 is MDHEN, CDR2 SYDVKM. The V end lost 4 bases, the J end lost 2 bases, and 11 bases lay between the germline ends. This CDR3 spans 14 amino acids.

The rearrangement uses TRBV28 and TRBJ2-7, with D uncertain. V lost 4 bases and J lost 1, with 32 bases in between. Germline values: CDR1 MDHEN, CDR2 SYDVKM. The CDR3 runs to 21 residues. CDR3: CASSSPTSWGFGRRPSYEQYF. Here the CDR3 DNA reads TGTGCCAGCAGTTCCCCAACAAGTTGGGGTTTTGGGCGCCGACCTTCCTACGAGCAGTACTTC.

This clonotype was detected only a few times. The DNA of the CDR3 is TGTGCCAGCAGTGACGGCAGAAGCACAGATACGCAGTATTTT. It yields the protein CASSDGRSTDTQYF. The V gene is TRBV6-1, the J gene TRBJ2-3; D remains ambiguous. V lost 3 bases, J lost 0 bases, and 7 bases lay in between. The germline gives CDR1 MNHNS, CDR2 SASEGT. CDR3 size: 14 residues.

Remarks on this clonotype: Lacking the conserved final phenylalanine or tryptophan, this CDR3 likely reflects a read error. The chain links TRBV9 to TRBJ2-2, with D unresolved. The CDR3 contains 14 residues. Trimming cost V 2 bases and J 1 base, with 6 bases left between them. Germline V gives CDR1 SGDLS, CDR2 YYNGEE. The CDR3, as DNA: TGTGCCAGCAGCGTTGGCTGGAACACCGGGGAGCTGTTTTCT. It translates to CASSVGWNTGELFS.

V is TRBV20-1 and J is TRBJ2-5; D possibly corresponds to TRBD1 (6 bases). V was clipped by 2 bases and J by 0 bases, with 13 bases between them. This CDR3 has 15 amino acids. The germline V gene has CDR1 DFQATT and CDR2 SNEGSKA (reference sequence). The CDR3 sequence is CSARQDRLYQETQYF. The CDR3 DNA follows: TGCAGTGCTAGACAAGACAGGTTGTACCAAGAGACCCAGTACTTC.

The chain employs TRBV6-5 and TRBJ2-6; D may be TRBD2 (5 bases). Germline V gene data show CDR1 as MNHEY and CDR2 as SVGAGI. The CDR3 has 15 residues. V lost 2 bases and J lost 4, with 9 bases in between. DNA of the CDR3: TGTGCCAGCAGTTACCGGGGTGGCGGGGCCAACGTCCTGACTTTC. Translation gives CASSYRGGGANVLTF.

The rearrangement joins TRBV4-3 to TRBJ1-6; 8 nucleotides line up with TRBD1. The junction had 13 bases not matched to a gene; V was cut back by 8 bases and J by 13 bases. There are 14 residues in the CDR3. CDR1 is LGHNA and CDR2 is YSLEER in the germline V gene. The CDR3: CASADRASESPLHF. DNA of the CDR3: TGCGCCAGCGCGGACAGGGCATCCGAATCCCCCCTCCACTTT.

The sample holds a few counts of this clonotype. The CDR3 region has the DNA TGTGCCAGCAGTTCAGGTGGTGGTGGGACCCAGTACTTC. This gives the protein CASSSGGGGTQYF. This chain links TRBV6-5 with TRBJ2-5; the D is unclear. Germline V gene sequence: CDR1 MNHEY, CDR2 SVGAGI. V was pared by 4 bases and J by 7 bases, with 13 bases between. The CDR3 is 13 residues long.

At least ten counts were recorded for this clonotype. This chain joins TRBV5-1 and TRBJ2-7, with 9 bases aligning to TRBD2. Unmatched junction bases numbered 3, after V lost 1 base and J lost 4 bases. The germline V gene has CDR1 SGHRS and CDR2 YFSETQ. This CDR3 has 14 amino acids. The CDR3 sequence is CASSLRLAGYEQYF. The CDR3 DNA follows: TGCGCCAGCAGCTTGCGGCTAGCGGGATACGAGCAGTACTTC.

The rearrangement joins TRBV6-2 or TRBV6-3 to TRBJ2-2, with D perhaps TRBD1 (5 bases). Germline lookup yields CDR1 MNHEY and CDR2 SVGEGT. The germline V and J ends were trimmed by 0 bases and 0 bases, with 8 bases remaining between them. The CDR3 has 16 amino acids. The CDR3 here is CASSYSIGANTGELFF. In nucleotides, the CDR3 is TGTGCCAGCAGTTACTCGATAGGGGCGAACACCGGGGAGCTGTTTTTT.

This clonotype was detected only a few times. Here the CDR3 DNA reads TGCGCCAGCAACCCGGTGGGGGGCAGGGACACTGAAGCTTTCTTT. It codes for CASNPVGGRDTEAFF. The rearrangement joins TRBV5-1 to TRBJ1-1; tentatively, D is TRBD1 (6 bases). Trimming pared 6 bases from V and 3 bases from J, leaving 18 bases between. CDR1 is SGHRS and CDR2 is YFSETQ in the germline V gene. The CDR3 totals 15 residues.

The V gene is TRBV6-1, the J gene TRBJ2-1; 9 bases fit TRBD2. This CDR3 spans 14 amino acids. Germline V CDR1 and CDR2: MNHNS, SASEGT. V lost 5 bases, J lost 15 bases, and 14 bases stayed unmatched. CDR3 sequence (DNA): TGTGCCAGCAGTCCCGGGAGTAGCGGGAGAAGGAGGTTCTTC. Its translation: CASSPGSSGRRRFF.

The genes are TRBV20-1 and TRBJ2-1, with 7 bases matching TRBD1. This CDR3 has 13 residues. CDR1 and CDR2 (germline): DFQATT, SNEGSKA (reference sequence). V lost 6 bases to trimming and J lost 2 bases; unmatched junction nucleotides: 4. CDR3 residues: CSAEDRAYNEQFF. CDR3 nucleotide sequence: TGCAGTGCGGAAGACAGGGCCTACAATGAGCAGTTCTTC.

This clonotype was seen a handful of times. This chain connects TRBV9 to TRBJ2-1, with 7 bases aligning to TRBD2. The CDR3 runs 15 residues. V lost 2 bases, J lost 7 bases, and 9 bases stayed unmatched. Looked up from germline, CDR1 is SGDLS and CDR2 is YYNGEE. CDR3 in amino acids: CASSVVGGEKNEQFF. CDR3 nucleotides: TGTGCCAGCAGCGTCGTGGGGGGGGAAAAAAATGAGCAGTTCTTC.

The rearrangement joins TRBV6-5 to TRBJ1-2; 7 nucleotides align to TRBD1. J lost 7 bases, V lost 2 bases, and 7 bases had no gene match. CDR1 MNHEY and CDR2 SVGAGI come from the germline V gene. CDR3 length: 14 amino acids. CDR3: CASSYRDRAGGYTF. The CDR3, as DNA: TGTGCCAGCAGTTACCGCGACAGGGCCGGTGGCTACACCTTC.

The gene calls are TRBV20-1 and TRBJ2-2; 11 positions agree with TRBD2. V gave up 2 bases and J gave up 3 bases; unmatched junction bases: 5. The CDR3 sequence is 16 residues long. Germline loops: CDR1 DFQATT, CDR2 SNEGSKA (reference sequence). CDR3 coding DNA: TGCAGTGCTAGACCTAGCGGGAGGTCTCACACCGGGGAGCTGTTTTTT. Residues: CSARPSGRSHTGELFF.

This chain joins TRBV5-4 and TRBJ2-1; D gene uncertain. Germline V lookup: CDR1 SGHNT, CDR2 YYREEE (reference sequence). V shed 5 bases and J shed 4 bases, with 10 bases lying between them. The CDR3 length is 13 residues. DNA for the CDR3: TGTGCCAGCAGGGATGGCCTTTACAATGAGCAGTTCTTC. It translates to CASRDGLYNEQFF.

This clonotype came up a few times. The chain is built from TRBV20-1 and TRBJ2-5; D possibly corresponds to TRBD1 (6 bases). This CDR3 comprises 13 residues. The germline V gene encodes CDR1 DFQATT and CDR2 SNEGSKA (reference sequence). The germline V and J ends were trimmed by 3 bases and 4 bases, with 12 bases remaining between them. CDR3 DNA sequence: TGCAGTGCTAGCAGGACAGTTCGAGAGACCCAGTACTTC. Amino acid sequence: CSASRTVRETQYF.

In its sample, this clonotype was seen a few times. The V call is TRBV7-2, the J call TRBJ2-3; D tentatively reads TRBD1 or TRBD2 (5 bases each). From germline, CDR1 is SGHTA and CDR2 FQGNSA. V gave up 2 bases and J gave up 2 bases, with 14 bases separating them. The CDR3 runs 16 residues. CDR3 sequence reads: CASSLHGTQPTDTQYF. CDR3 nucleotide sequence: TGTGCCAGCAGCTTACACGGGACCCAGCCCACAGATACGCAGTATTTT.

The chain links TRBV7-2 to TRBJ2-5; no definite D call. The V gene lost 7 bases and the J gene lost 1 base, with 10 bases spanning the gap. The CDR3 length is 13 residues. CDR1 and CDR2 (germline): SGHTA, FQGNSA. This CDR3 is CASTRRIQETQYF. In DNA, the CDR3 is TGTGCCAGCACTCGACGAATCCAAGAGACCCAGTACTTC.

CDR3 in DNA: TGTGCCACCAGCAGAGTTAGAGATAGGGATGGCTACACCTTC. This gives the protein CATSRVRDRDGYTF. V usage is TRBV15 and J usage is TRBJ1-2; no definite D call. This CDR3 has 14 amino acids. Germline CDR1 reads LNHNV; CDR2 reads YYDKDF (reference sequence). Between the trimmed V and J ends, which lost 1 base and 6 bases, there was a span of 12 bases.

V and J are TRBV5-1 and TRBJ2-4, with D hard to call. CDR3 length equals 16 residues. V was shortened by 3 bases and J by 0 bases, with 13 bases between the two germline ends. The germline gives CDR1 SGHRS, CDR2 YFSETQ. The CDR3 DNA sequence: TGCGCCAGCAGCTATGGGTTCCCTCTAGCCAAAAACATTCAGTACTTC. Protein sequence: CASSYGFPLAKNIQYF.

This clonotype has just a few counts. The V call is TRBV29-1, the J call TRBJ2-1, with D uncertain. This CDR3 spans 15 amino acids. V was cut by 0 bases and J by 1 base, with 10 bases left in between. The germline V gene encodes CDR1 SQVTM and CDR2 ANQGSEA. The CDR3 loop is CSVEEESRSYNEQFF. CDR3 sequence (DNA): TGCAGCGTTGAAGAAGAATCCCGGTCCTACAATGAGCAGTTCTTC.

As for this clonotype: An end of the junction does not agree with germline; a read error may underlie this. The chain links TRBV4-2 to TRBJ2-1, with TRBD1 identical over 9 bases. This CDR3 comprises 17 residues. Germline CDR1 reads LGHNA; CDR2 reads YNFKEQ. CDR3 DNA: TGTGCCATCAGCCACGCCCGGAGCGGGACAGGGAATTTTGAGCAGTTCTTC. This codes for CAISHARSGTGNFEQFF.

The CDR3 protein is CASSIRLAPNTGELFF. The CDR3 bases are TGTGCCAGCAGTATTCGACTAGCGCCAAACACCGGGGAGCTGTTTTTT. The chain is built from TRBV12-3 or TRBV12-4 and TRBJ2-2, with TRBD2 identical over 8 bases. The CDR3 has 16 amino acids. The junction had 7 bases not matched to a gene; V was cut back by 5 bases and J by 2 bases.